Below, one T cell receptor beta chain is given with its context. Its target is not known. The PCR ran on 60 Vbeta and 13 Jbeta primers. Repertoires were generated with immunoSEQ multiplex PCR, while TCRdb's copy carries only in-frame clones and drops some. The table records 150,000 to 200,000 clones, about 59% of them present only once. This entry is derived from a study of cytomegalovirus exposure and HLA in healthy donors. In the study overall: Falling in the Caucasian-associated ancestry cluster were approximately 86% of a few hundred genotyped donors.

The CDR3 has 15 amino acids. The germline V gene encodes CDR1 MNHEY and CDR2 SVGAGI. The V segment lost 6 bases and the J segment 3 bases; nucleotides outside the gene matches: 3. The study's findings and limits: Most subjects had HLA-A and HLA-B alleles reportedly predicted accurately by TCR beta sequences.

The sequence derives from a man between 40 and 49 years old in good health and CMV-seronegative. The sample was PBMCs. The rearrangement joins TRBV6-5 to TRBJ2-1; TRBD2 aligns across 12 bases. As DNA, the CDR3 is TGTGCCAGCAGACGGACTAGCGGGGACTACAATGAGCAGTTCTTC. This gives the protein CASRRTSGDYNEQFF.